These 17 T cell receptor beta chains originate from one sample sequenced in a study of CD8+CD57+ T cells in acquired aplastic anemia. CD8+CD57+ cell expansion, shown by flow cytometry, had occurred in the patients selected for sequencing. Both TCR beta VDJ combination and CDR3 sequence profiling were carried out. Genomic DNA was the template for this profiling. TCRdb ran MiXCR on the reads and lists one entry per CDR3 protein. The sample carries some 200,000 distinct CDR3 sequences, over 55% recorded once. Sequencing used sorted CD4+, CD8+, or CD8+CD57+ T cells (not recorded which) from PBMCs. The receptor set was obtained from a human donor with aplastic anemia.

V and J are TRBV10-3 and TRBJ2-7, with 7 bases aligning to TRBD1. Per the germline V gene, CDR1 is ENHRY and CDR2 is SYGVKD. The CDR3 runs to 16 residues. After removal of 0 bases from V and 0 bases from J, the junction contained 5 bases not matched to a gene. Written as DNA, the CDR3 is TGTGCCATCAGTGAGTCGAGAGACAGGGACTCCTACGAGCAGTACTTC. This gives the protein CAISESRDRDSYEQYF.

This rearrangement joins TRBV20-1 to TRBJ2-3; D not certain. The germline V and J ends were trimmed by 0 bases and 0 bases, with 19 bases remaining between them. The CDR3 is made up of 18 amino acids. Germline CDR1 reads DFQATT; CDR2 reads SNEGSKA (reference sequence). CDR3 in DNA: TGCAGTGCTAGAGATGATGCGGTTGGCGGCGCTAGCACAGATACGCAGTATTTT. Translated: CSARDDAVGGASTDTQYF.

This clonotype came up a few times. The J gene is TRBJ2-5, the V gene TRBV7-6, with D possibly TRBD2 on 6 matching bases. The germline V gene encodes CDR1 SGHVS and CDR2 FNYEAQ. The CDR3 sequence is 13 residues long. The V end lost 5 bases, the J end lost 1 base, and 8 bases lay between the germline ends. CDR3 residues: CASSEGLQETQYF. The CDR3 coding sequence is TGTGCCAGCAGCGAGGGACTCCAAGAGACCCAGTACTTC.

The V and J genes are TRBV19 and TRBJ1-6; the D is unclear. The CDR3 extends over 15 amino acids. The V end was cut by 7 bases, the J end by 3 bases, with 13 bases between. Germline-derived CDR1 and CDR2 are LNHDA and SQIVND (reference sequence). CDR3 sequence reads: CASKDEVYYNSPLHF. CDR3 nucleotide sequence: TGTGCCAGTAAGGACGAGGTTTACTATAATTCACCCCTCCACTTT.

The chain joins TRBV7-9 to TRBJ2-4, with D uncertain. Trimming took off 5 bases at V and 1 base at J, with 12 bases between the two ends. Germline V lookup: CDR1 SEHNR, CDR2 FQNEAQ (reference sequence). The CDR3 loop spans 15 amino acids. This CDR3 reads CASSPNSGAKNIQYF. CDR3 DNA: TGTGCCAGCAGCCCTAACTCTGGGGCCAAAAACATTCAGTACTTC.

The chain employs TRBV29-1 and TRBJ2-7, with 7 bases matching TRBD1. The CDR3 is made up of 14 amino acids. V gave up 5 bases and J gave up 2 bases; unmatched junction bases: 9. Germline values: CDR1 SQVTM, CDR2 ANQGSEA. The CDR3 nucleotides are TGCAGCGTTAAACAACAGGGGCTCCCCTACGAGCAGTACTTC. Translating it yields CSVKQQGLPYEQYF.

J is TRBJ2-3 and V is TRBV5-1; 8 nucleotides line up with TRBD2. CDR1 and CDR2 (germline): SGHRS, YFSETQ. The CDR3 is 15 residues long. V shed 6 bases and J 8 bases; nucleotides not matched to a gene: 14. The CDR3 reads CASTPGLAAQGTQYF. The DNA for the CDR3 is TGCGCCAGCACCCCCGGACTAGCCGCCCAAGGTACGCAGTATTTT.

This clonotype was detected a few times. The CDR3 DNA reads as TGTGCCAGCAGCCTCAACTGGGCTGAAGCTTTCTTT. It yields the protein CASSLNWAEAFF. The chain carries TRBV14 and TRBJ1-1; D uncertain. Looked up from germline, CDR1 is SGHDN and CDR2 is FVKESK. Trimming took 4 bases from V and 6 from J, leaving 9 bases between them. This CDR3 has 12 residues. Together with reference TRBV14 and TRBJ1-1, the CDR3 gives the full variable domain: EAGVTQFPSHSVIEKGQTVTLRCDPISGHDNLYWYRRVMGKEIKFLLHFVKESKQDESGMPNNRFLAERTGGTYSTLKVQPAELEDSGVYFCASSLNWAEAFFGQGTRLTVV.

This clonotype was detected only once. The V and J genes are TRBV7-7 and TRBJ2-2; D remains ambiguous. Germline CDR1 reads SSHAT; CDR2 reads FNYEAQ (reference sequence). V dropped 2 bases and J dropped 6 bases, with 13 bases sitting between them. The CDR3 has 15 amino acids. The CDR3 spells CASSLSPTSSGELFF. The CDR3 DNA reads TGTGCCAGCAGCTTATCCCCAACATCGTCCGGGGAGCTGTTTTTT.

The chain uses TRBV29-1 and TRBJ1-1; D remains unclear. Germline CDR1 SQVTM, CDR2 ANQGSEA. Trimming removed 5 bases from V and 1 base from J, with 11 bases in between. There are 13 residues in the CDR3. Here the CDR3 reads CSVKSARNTEAFF. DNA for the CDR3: TGCAGCGTTAAATCGGCCCGGAACACTGAAGCTTTCTTT. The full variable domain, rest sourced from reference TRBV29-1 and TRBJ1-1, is SAVISQKPSRDICQRGTSLTIQCQVDSQVTMMFWYRQQPGQSLTLIATANQGSEATYESGFVIDKFPISRPNLTFSTLTVSNMSPEDSSIYLCSVKSARNTEAFFGQGTRLTVV.

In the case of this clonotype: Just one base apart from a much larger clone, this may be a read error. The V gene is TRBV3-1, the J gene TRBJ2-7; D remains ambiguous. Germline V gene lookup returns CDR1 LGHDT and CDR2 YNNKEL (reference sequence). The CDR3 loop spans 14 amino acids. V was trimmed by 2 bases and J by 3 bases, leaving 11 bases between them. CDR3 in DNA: TGTGCCAGCAGCCAATGTGGTCCTCACTACGAGCAGTACTTC. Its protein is CASSQCGPHYEQYF.

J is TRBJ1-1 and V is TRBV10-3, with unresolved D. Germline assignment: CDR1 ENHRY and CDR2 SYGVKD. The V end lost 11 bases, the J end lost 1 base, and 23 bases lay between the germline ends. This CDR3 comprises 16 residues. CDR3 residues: CAATDSNRIGNTEAFF. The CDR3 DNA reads TGTGCCGCCACGGACTCCAACCGGATCGGGAACACTGAAGCTTTCTTT.

The CDR3 DNA reads as TGTGCCATACGGGCCGCTAATTCACCCCTCCACTTT. The encoded protein is CAIRAANSPLHF. V usage is TRBV10-3 and J usage is TRBJ1-6; D uncertain. The germline V gene has CDR1 ENHRY and CDR2 SYGVKD. This CDR3 is 12 amino acids long. V was clipped by 9 bases and J by 6 bases, with 9 bases between them.

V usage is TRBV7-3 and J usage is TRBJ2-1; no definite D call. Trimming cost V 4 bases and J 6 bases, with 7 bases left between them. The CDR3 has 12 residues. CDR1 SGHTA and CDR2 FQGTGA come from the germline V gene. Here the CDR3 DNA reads TGTGCCAGCAGCTCTCAAACCAATGAGCAGTTCTTC. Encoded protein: CASSSQTNEQFF.

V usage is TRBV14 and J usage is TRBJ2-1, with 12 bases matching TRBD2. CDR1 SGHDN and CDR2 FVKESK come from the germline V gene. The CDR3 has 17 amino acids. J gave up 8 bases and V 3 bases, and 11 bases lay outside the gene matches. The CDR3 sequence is CASSQLAGGRLVDEQFF. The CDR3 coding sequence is TGTGCCAGCAGCCAGCTAGCGGGGGGGCGGTTGGTCGATGAGCAGTTCTTC.

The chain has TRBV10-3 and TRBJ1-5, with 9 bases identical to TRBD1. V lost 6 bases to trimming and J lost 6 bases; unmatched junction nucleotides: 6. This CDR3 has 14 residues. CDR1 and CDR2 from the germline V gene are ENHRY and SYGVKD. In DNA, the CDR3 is TGTGCCATCAGGGAACAGGGGGCCAGTCAGCCCCAGCATTTT. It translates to CAIREQGASQPQHF.

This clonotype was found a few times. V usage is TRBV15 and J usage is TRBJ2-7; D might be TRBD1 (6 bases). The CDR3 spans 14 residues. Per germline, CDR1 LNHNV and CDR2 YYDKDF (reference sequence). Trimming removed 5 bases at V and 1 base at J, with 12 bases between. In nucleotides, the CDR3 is TGTGCCACCAGCCCCAGAGGACAGTCCTACGAGCAGTACTTC. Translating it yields CATSPRGQSYEQYF.